The 28 T cell receptor beta chains reported below all come from one sample, sequenced in a study of T cell responses to AZD1222 COVID-19 vaccine. Some clones are missing from TCRdb's copy, which holds only in-frame ones; the method was immunoSEQ multiplex PCR. The sample has approximately 200,000 clones; 91% are singletons. The sequencing here drew on peripheral blood, taken 28 days after the second AZD1222 dose. The receptors originated from an adult who received the AZD1222 COVID-19 vaccine.

This clone appeared once. The chain has TRBV6-5 and TRBJ1-4, with 9 nucleotides matching TRBD1. From germline, CDR1 is MNHEY and CDR2 SVGAGI. There are 14 residues in the CDR3. With V trimmed by 5 bases and J by 7 bases, 5 bases remained unmatched. CDR3 sequence reads: CASSLGQGFEKLFF. The CDR3 bases are TGTGCCAGCAGTCTGGGACAGGGTTTTGAAAAACTGTTTTTT.

The V gene is TRBV28, the J gene TRBJ1-1, with 9 bases lining up with TRBD1. Germline V gene data show CDR1 as MDHEN and CDR2 as SYDVKM. The CDR3 consists of 16 residues. After removal of 0 bases from V and 3 bases from J, the junction contained 5 bases not matched to a gene. The CDR3 DNA reads as TGTGCCAGCAGTTTATGGGCTACAGGGGGCGACACTGAAGCTTTCTTT. Translation gives CASSLWATGGDTEAFF.

The J gene is TRBJ2-1, the V gene TRBV28, with 13 bases lining up with TRBD2. The germline V gene has CDR1 MDHEN and CDR2 SYDVKM. This CDR3 comprises 16 residues. V was pared by 4 bases and J by 7 bases, with 7 bases of the junction left unmatched. The CDR3 spells CASSSPGTSGINEQFF. The CDR3 region has the DNA TGTGCCAGCAGTTCCCCCGGGACTAGCGGGATAAATGAGCAGTTCTTC.

The chain joins TRBV4-1 to TRBJ1-1; D gene uncertain. This CDR3 spans 12 amino acids. Germline V gives CDR1 MGHRA, CDR2 YSYEKL. With 3 bases removed from V and 7 bases from J, the gap between germline ends came to 9 bases. CDR3 amino acids: CASSHGAVEAFF. CDR3 coding DNA: TGCGCCAGCAGCCATGGTGCAGTTGAAGCTTTCTTT.

This clone was counted once. One junction end disagrees with the germline gene, perhaps due to a read error. The V gene is TRBV2, the J gene TRBJ2-1; 15 positions agree with TRBD2. The CDR3 is made up of 14 amino acids. Germline CDR1 reads SNHLY; CDR2 reads FYNNEI. The CDR3 loop reads CASSWTSGRAGDLF. CDR3 nucleotide sequence: TGTGCCAGCAGTTGGACTAGCGGGAGGGCCGGGGACCTCTTC.

The chain couples TRBV19 to TRBJ1-1; 7 bases line up with TRBD1. The CDR3 length is 15 residues. Per the germline V gene, CDR1 is LNHDA and CDR2 is SQIVND (reference sequence). Trimming removed 5 bases from V and 4 bases from J; junction bases left unmatched: 10. The CDR3 sequence is CASSFVRGGITEAFF. CDR3 sequence (DNA): TGTGCCAGTAGTTTCGTCAGGGGGGGCATCACTGAAGCTTTCTTT.

The rearrangement links TRBV27 to TRBJ2-5; 12 bases map to TRBD1. After removal of 5 bases from V and 5 bases from J, the junction contained 12 bases not matched to a gene. This CDR3 has 17 residues. Germline V gene sequence: CDR1 MNHEY, CDR2 SMNVEV (reference sequence). CDR3 coding DNA: TGTGCCAGCAGTACACAAACCGGGACAGGGGGCAGGGAGACCCAGTACTTC. Translation: CASSTQTGTGGRETQYF.

V is TRBV5-6 and J is TRBJ1-2; no firm D call. Trimming left V 4 bases short and J 6 bases short, with 13 bases between. CDR3 size: 13 residues. Germline V gives CDR1 SGHDT, CDR2 YYEEEE. The CDR3 coding sequence is TGTGCCAGCAGCATCGGACCTGGGGATGGCTACACCTTC. Amino acid sequence: CASSIGPGDGYTF.

V is TRBV24-1 and J is TRBJ2-1; 8 bases agree with TRBD2. Trimming removed 4 bases from V and 1 base from J; junction bases left unmatched: 5. This CDR3 has 16 amino acids. Germline CDR1 KGHDR, CDR2 SFDVKD. For the CDR3, the DNA is TGTGCCACCAGTGACGGGGGGGCGGGATCCTACAATGAGCAGTTCTTC. Translated: CATSDGGAGSYNEQFF.

The chain couples TRBV21-1 to TRBJ2-7; the table's TRBD1 call for D was not verified on the DNA. TRBV21-1 has pseudogene status. The CDR3 is 16 amino acids. This CDR3 is CASSVKGRGGHYEQYF. The CDR3 DNA reads as TGTGCCAGCAGCGTAAAGGGCAGGGGTGGCCACTACGAGCAGTACTTC.

This chain joins TRBV6-1 and TRBJ2-5; D not certain. With 2 bases removed from V and 5 bases from J, the gap between germline ends came to 6 bases. This CDR3 contains 12 residues. Germline V gene sequence: CDR1 MNHNS, CDR2 SASEGT. CDR3 sequence reads: CASSEWSETQYF. CDR3 in DNA: TGTGCCAGCAGTGAATGGTCCGAGACCCAGTACTTC.

This sequence joins TRBV28 and TRBJ1-6, with D possibly matching TRBD1 (6 bases). Germline CDR1 and CDR2: MDHEN and SYDVKM. The CDR3 is 13 residues long. Deletions cut 7 bases from V and 10 bases from J, with 14 bases between. In nucleotides, the CDR3 is TGTGCCAGCATCGCACAGGGTGAGTCACCCCTCCACTTT. Translating it yields CASIAQGESPLHF.

This clone was detected only once. This chain connects TRBV19 to TRBJ2-7; D possibly corresponds to TRBD2 (6 bases). Trimming cost V 1 base and J 0 bases, with 10 bases left between them. The CDR3 runs to 15 residues. Germline-derived CDR1 and CDR2 are LNHDA and SQIVND (reference sequence). CDR3 DNA: TGTGCCAGTAGTATAGCGGCGGGAAGCTCCTACGAGCAGTACTTC. Residues: CASSIAAGSSYEQYF.

This rearrangement joins TRBV7-2 to TRBJ2-5; D unresolved. Deletions cut 2 bases from V and 7 bases from J, with 14 bases between. Germline V CDR1 and CDR2: SGHTA, FQGNSA. The CDR3 runs 14 residues. This CDR3 is CASSLQASGGTQYF. Written as DNA, the CDR3 is TGTGCCAGCAGCTTACAGGCCTCCGGCGGGACCCAGTACTTC. Together with reference TRBV7-2 and TRBJ2-5, the CDR3 gives the full variable domain: GAGVSQSPSNKVTEKGKDVELRCDPISGHTALYWYRQSLGQGLEFLIYFQGNSAPDKSGLPSDRFSAERTGGSVSTLTIQRTQQEDSAVYLCASSLQASGGTQYFGPGTRLLVL.

Written as DNA, the CDR3 is TGTGCCAGCGGCGGCCGTCGAGGCCGGACAGCGGCCTACGAGCAGTACTTC. Residues: CASGGRRGRTAAYEQYF. The chain carries TRBV28 and TRBJ2-7; possibly TRBD1 for D (6 bases). Trimming pared 8 bases from V and 2 bases from J, leaving 25 bases between. Germline CDR1 and CDR2: MDHEN and SYDVKM. The CDR3 totals 17 residues.

The rearrangement joins TRBV11-2 to TRBJ2-2; 10 nucleotides align to TRBD2. V dropped 4 bases and J dropped 2; count of bases not matched to a gene: 1. The CDR3 runs 15 residues. Germline V CDR1 and CDR2: SGHAT, FQNNGV. The CDR3 sequence: CASSWTSGNTGELFF. The CDR3 DNA reads TGTGCCAGCAGCTGGACTAGCGGTAACACCGGGGAGCTGTTTTTT.

The chain has TRBV10-3 and TRBJ1-2; D ambiguous. The V end lost 7 bases, the J end lost 0 bases, and 9 bases lay between the germline ends. The CDR3 sequence is 13 residues long. Germline assignment: CDR1 ENHRY and CDR2 SYGVKD. CDR3 sequence: CAITEGANYGYTF. CDR3 bases: TGTGCCATCACCGAAGGAGCTAACTATGGCTACACCTTC.

The V gene is TRBV4-3, the J gene TRBJ1-2; D possibly corresponds to TRBD1 (6 bases). The germline V gene has CDR1 LGHNA and CDR2 YSLEER. The CDR3 spans 14 residues. V was cut by 1 base and J by 6 bases, with 12 bases left in between. CDR3 in amino acids: CASSQGNREDGYTF. The CDR3 coding sequence is TGCGCCAGCAGCCAAGGAAACAGGGAGGATGGCTACACCTTC.

The chain is built from TRBV29-1 and TRBJ2-1, with 10 bases identical to TRBD2. The length of the CDR3 is 14 residues. Germline V gives CDR1 SQVTM, CDR2 ANQGSEA. The CDR3 loop is CVTSGLAGVGEQFF. In nucleotides, the CDR3 is TGCGTCACATCGGGGCTAGCGGGAGTGGGTGAGCAGTTCTTC.

The V call is TRBV4-1, the J call TRBJ2-7, with D perhaps matching TRBD2 (5 bases). V lost 2 bases and J lost 3, with 23 bases in between. CDR1 is MGHRA, CDR2 YSYEKL, per germline. This CDR3 has 18 amino acids. DNA of the CDR3: TGCGCCAGCAGCCAAAAGATAAACAGCCGGGAAAGAGTCTACGAGCAGTACTTC. Translating it yields CASSQKINSRERVYEQYF.

The chain combines TRBV18 with TRBJ2-7; 7 bases map to TRBD2. The J segment lost 1 base and the V segment lost 3 bases, leaving 12 bases of the junction unmatched. The germline gives CDR1 KGHSH, CDR2 LQKENI. CDR3 length equals 17 residues. CDR3 residues: CASSPWLWGRGSYEQYF. The CDR3 DNA follows: TGTGCCAGCTCACCTTGGTTGTGGGGGAGGGGTTCCTACGAGCAGTACTTC.

The V and J genes are TRBV2 and TRBJ2-3; 9 bases are a match to TRBD1. In germline, CDR1 is SNHLY, CDR2 FYNNEI. The CDR3 covers 16 residues. The V gene end was trimmed by 7 bases and the J gene end by 5 bases; junction bases not matched to a gene: 13. The CDR3 region is CASTKERTGVKDTQYF. CDR3 nucleotide sequence: TGTGCCAGCACTAAAGAGCGGACAGGGGTTAAAGATACGCAGTATTTT.

CDR3 DNA sequence: TGTGCCAGCAGGGGGTCTGAGCCAAGCTCCTACAATGAGCAGTTCTTC. Protein: CASRGSEPSSYNEQFF. V is TRBV28 and J is TRBJ2-1; no clear D. The length of the CDR3 is 16 residues. The germline V gene has CDR1 MDHEN and CDR2 SYDVKM. Trimming shortened V by 6 bases and J by 0 bases, and 15 bases separated the two germline ends.

The table lists this clone with a count of one. CDR3: CASTLLAVKETQYF. The CDR3, as DNA: TGTGCCAGCACCCTACTAGCGGTTAAAGAGACCCAGTACTTC. J is TRBJ2-5 and V is TRBV2, with 8 bases matching TRBD2. CDR1 and CDR2 from the germline V gene are SNHLY and FYNNEI. CDR3 length: 14 amino acids. Trimming removed 7 bases from V and 3 bases from J; junction bases left unmatched: 7.

The chain's CDR3 is CASSPLLAADSYNEQFF. The CDR3 nucleotides are TGTGCCAGCAGCCCCCTACTAGCGGCCGACTCCTACAATGAGCAGTTCTTC. The chain recombines TRBV4-2 with TRBJ2-1; TRBD2 agrees at 8 bases. CDR1 and CDR2 (germline): LGHNA, YNFKEQ. CDR3 length: 17 amino acids. V shed 4 bases and J 0 bases; nucleotides not matched to a gene: 8.

The V gene is TRBV7-2, the J gene TRBJ1-1; 7 bases line up with TRBD1. Germline assignment: CDR1 SGHTA and CDR2 FQGNSA. The CDR3 contains 14 residues. V lost 4 bases and J lost 5; bases outside the gene matches: 7. CDR3 sequence reads: CASSSTGKITEAFF. The CDR3 DNA reads as TGTGCCAGCAGCTCGACAGGGAAAATTACTGAAGCTTTCTTT.

This clone has just one count. V is TRBV6-5 and J is TRBJ1-4; no firm D call. The CDR3 is 11 residues long. CDR1 is MNHEY and CDR2 is SVGAGI in the germline V gene. The V end lost 10 bases, the J end lost 5 bases, and 8 bases lay between the germline ends. In DNA, the CDR3 is TGTGCCATACGGCCCAATGAAAAACTGTTTTTT. This gives the protein CAIRPNEKLFF.

This clone was found once. This chain joins TRBV28 and TRBJ1-6, with unresolved D. The V end lost 7 bases, the J end lost 1 base, and 5 bases lay between the germline ends. Germline assignment: CDR1 MDHEN and CDR2 SYDVKM. CDR3 size: 13 residues. CDR3 amino acids: CASKASYNSPLHF. The CDR3 DNA follows: TGTGCCAGCAAGGCGTCCTATAATTCACCCCTCCACTTT.